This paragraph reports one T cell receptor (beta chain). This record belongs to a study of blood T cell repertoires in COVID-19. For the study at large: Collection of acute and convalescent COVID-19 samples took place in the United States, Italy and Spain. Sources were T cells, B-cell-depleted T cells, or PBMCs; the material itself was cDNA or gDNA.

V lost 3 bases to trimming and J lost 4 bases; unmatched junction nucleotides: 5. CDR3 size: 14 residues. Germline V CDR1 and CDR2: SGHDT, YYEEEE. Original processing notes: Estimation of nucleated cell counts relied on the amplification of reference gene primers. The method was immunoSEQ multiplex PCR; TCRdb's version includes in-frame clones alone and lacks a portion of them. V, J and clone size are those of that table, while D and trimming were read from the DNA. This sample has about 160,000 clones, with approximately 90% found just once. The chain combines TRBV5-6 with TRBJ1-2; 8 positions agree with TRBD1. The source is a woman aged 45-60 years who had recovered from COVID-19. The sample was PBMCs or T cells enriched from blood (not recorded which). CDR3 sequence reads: CASSYPGGSYGYTF. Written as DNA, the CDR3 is TGTGCCAGCAGCTACCCAGGGGGCAGCTATGGCTACACCTTC. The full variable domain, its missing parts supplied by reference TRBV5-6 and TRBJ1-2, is DAGVTQSPTHLIKTRGQQVTLRCSPKSGHDTVSWYQQALGQGPQFIFQYYEEEERQRGNFPDRFSGHQFPNYSSELNVNALLLGDSALYLCASSYPGGSYGYTFGSGTRLTVV.